This TCR beta chain originates from a study of cytomegalovirus exposure and HLA in healthy donors. Germline loops: CDR1 SNHLY, CDR2 FYNNEI. This CDR3 comprises 15 residues. V lost 3 bases, J lost 4 bases, and 5 bases stayed unmatched. The study ran its PCR with 60 Vbeta and 13 Jbeta primers. TCRdb's table, derived via immunoSEQ multiplex PCR, lists solely in-frame clones and lacks some. The sample holds approximately 200,000 clones, about 75% seen once. The specimen sequenced was PBMCs. This clonotype was sampled from a man aged 18 to 29 in good health and CMV-seronegative. The genes are TRBV2 and TRBJ2-2; 7 bases fit TRBD1. The CDR3 reads CASSETGQFTGELFF. The CDR3 DNA follows: TGTGCCAGCAGTGAGACGGGACAGTTCACCGGGGAGCTGTTTTTT.